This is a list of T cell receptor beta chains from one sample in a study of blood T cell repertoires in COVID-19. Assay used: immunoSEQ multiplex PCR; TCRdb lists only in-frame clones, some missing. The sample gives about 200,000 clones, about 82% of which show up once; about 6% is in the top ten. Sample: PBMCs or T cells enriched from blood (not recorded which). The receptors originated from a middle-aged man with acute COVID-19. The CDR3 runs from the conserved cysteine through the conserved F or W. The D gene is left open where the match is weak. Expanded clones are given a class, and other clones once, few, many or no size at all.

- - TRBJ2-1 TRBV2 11 CASSEMQEQFF TGTGCCAGCAGTGAAATGCAGGAGCAGTTCTTC
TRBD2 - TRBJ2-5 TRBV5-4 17 CASSPWGGGRAGETQYF TGTGCCAGCAGCCCGTGGGGGGGCGGGAGGGCCGGTGAGACCCAGTACTTC
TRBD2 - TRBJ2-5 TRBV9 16 CASSVGLAGVRETQYF TGTGCCAGCAGCGTAGGTTTAGCGGGAGTACGGGAGACCCAGTACTTC
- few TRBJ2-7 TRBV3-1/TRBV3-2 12 CASSHDSYEQYF TGTGCCAGCAGCCATGACAGCTACGAGCAGTACTTC
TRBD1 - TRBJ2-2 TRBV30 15 CAWTGTAVYTGELFF TGTGCCTGGACCGGGACAGCGGTCTACACCGGGGAGCTGTTTTTT
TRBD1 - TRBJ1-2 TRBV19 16 CASSPQSGTGLGGYTF TGTGCCAGTAGTCCCCAGTCCGGGACAGGGCTAGGAGGCTACACCTTC
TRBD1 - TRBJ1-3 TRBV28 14 CASSSGGQGHTIYF TGTGCCAGCAGTTCCGGGGGACAGGGCCACACCATATATTTT
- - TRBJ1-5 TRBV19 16 CASSLRVYYSNQPQHF TGTGCCAGTAGTCTGAGGGTCTACTATAGCAATCAGCCCCAGCATTTT
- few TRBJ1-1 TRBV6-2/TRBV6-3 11 CASSREGEAFF TGTGCCAGCAGCCGGGAGGGTGAAGCTTTCTTT
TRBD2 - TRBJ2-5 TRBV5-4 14 CASSRAGGDETQYF TGTGCCAGCAGCCGAGCGGGAGGGGATGAGACCCAGTACTTC
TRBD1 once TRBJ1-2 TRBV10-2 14 CASRLTGGVDGYTF TGCGCCAGCCGATTGACAGGGGGCGTGGATGGCTACACCTTC
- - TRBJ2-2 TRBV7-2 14 CASRRGQNTGELFF TGTGCCAGCAGGAGGGGACAGAACACCGGGGAGCTGTTTTTT
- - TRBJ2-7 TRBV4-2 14 CASSQRASSYEQYF TGTGCCAGCAGCCAGCGGGCGAGCTCCTACGAGCAGTACTTC
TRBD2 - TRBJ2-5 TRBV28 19 CASSSFILTSGNSGETQYF TGTGCCAGCAGTTCCTTTATTTTGACTAGCGGGAATTCCGGAGAGACCCAGTACTTC
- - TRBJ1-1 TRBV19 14 CASSSRTGVPEAFF TGTGCCAGTAGTTCCAGGACGGGAGTTCCTGAAGCTTTCTTT
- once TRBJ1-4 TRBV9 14 CASSPRDEEEKLFF TGTGCCAGCAGCCCCCGTGATGAGGAGGAAAAACTGTTTTTT
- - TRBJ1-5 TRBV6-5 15 CASKTAGDSNQPQHF TGTGCCAGCAAAACGGCGGGGGACAGCAATCAGCCCCAGCATTTT
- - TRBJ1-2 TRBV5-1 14 CASSFDRANYGYTF TGCGCCAGCAGCTTCGACCGGGCTAACTATGGCTACACCTTC
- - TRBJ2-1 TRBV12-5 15 CASGTTNRSPGEQFF TGTGCTAGTGGAACGACTAACAGATCCCCCGGAGAGCAGTTCTTC
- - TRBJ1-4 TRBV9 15 CASSPGSQVNEKLFF TGTGCCAGCAGCCCCGGGAGTCAGGTTAATGAAAAACTGTTTTTT
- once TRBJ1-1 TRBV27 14 CASSLRGRNTEAFF TGTGCCAGCAGCCTAAGGGGCAGGAACACTGAAGCTTTCTTT
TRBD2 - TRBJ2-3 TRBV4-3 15 CASSLTSGRTDTQYF TGCGCCAGCAGCTTGACTAGCGGGAGGACAGATACGCAGTATTTT
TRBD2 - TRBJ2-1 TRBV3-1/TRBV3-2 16 CASSQMAGVTYNEQFF TGTGCCAGCAGCCAGATGGCGGGGGTCACCTACAATGAGCAGTTCTTC
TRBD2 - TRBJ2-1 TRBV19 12 CASSRERGPGFF TGTGCCAGTAGTAGGGAGCGGGGCCCGGGGTTCTTC